A selection of T cell receptor beta chains follows, all from one sample in a study of blood T cell repertoires in COVID-19. Measured with immunoSEQ multiplex PCR; TCRdb has only the in-frame clones, and not every one. Among 65,000 to 85,000 clones listed, over 75% were seen once. Source material: peripheral blood. The source is a human donor in a cohort sampled during active COVID-19. Each CDR3 is given with its conserved first and last residue. D genes are given only for firm matches. The size of a clone is reported for some rows only, either as once, few or many, or as a class for expanded clones.

TRBJ1-1 | once | TRBD1 | TRBV10-1 | CASSSGQGAQDTEAFF | TGCGCCAGCAGCTCGGGACAGGGGGCGCAGGACACTGAAGCTTTCTTT
TRBJ2-3 | . | TRBD2 | TRBV5-4 | CASSHLVGGGALDTQYF | TGTGCCAGCAGTCACCTCGTGGGCGGGGGGGCCCTAGATACGCAGTATTTT
TRBJ2-1 | . | . | TRBV18 | CASSPRPPYNEQFF | TGTGCCAGCTCACCACGGCCCCCCTACAATGAGCAGTTCTTC
TRBJ1-1 | once | . | TRBV28 | CASGYRVGAEAFF | TGTGCCAGCGGTTACAGGGTAGGGGCTGAAGCTTTCTTT
TRBJ2-7 | . | . | TRBV19 | CASSLQLQAYEQYF | TGTGCCAGTAGTCTACAGCTCCAGGCCTACGAGCAGTACTTC
TRBJ2-5 | . | . | TRBV9 | CASSVQPGDRDQYF | TGTGCCAGCAGCGTCCAGCCGGGGGACCGGGACCAGTACTTC
TRBJ1-1 | few | . | TRBV28 | CASSLWQGLMNTEAFF | TGTGCCAGCAGTTTGTGGCAGGGACTTATGAACACTGAAGCTTTCTTT
TRBJ2-7 | . | . | TRBV6-5 | CASSYYPDPYEQYF | TGTGCCAGCAGTTACTATCCAGATCCCTACGAGCAGTACTTC
TRBJ1-3 | . | . | TRBV13 | CASSLVAGGSSGNTIYF | TGTGCCAGCAGCTTAGTCGCTGGGGGGAGCTCTGGAAACACCATATATTTT
TRBJ2-7 | . | . | TRBV21-1 | CASSKAIRVIKDEQYF | TGTGCCAGCAGCAAAGCGATCAGGGTCATTAAAGACGAGCAGTACTTC
TRBJ2-1 | . | TRBD1 | TRBV6-6 | CASSRGQDNEQFF | TGTGCCAGCAGCAGAGGACAGGACAATGAGCAGTTCTTC
TRBJ2-5 | once | TRBD2 | TRBV15 | CATGPGGGAETQYF | TGTGCCACCGGCCCAGGCGGGGGGGCAGAGACCCAGTACTTC
TRBJ1-1 | . | TRBD1 | TRBV9 | CASSVDQGGKRAFF | TGTGCCAGCAGCGTAGATCAGGGGGGAAAGAGAGCTTTCTTT
TRBJ1-2 | . | . | TRBV19 | CASSPTGLYGYTF | TGTGCCAGTAGTCCAACAGGGCTGTATGGCTACACCTTC
TRBJ1-4 | . | TRBD1 | TRBV5-1 | CASSWGGQGGEKLFF | TGCGCCAGCAGCTGGGGGGGACAGGGAGGTGAAAAACTGTTTTTT
TRBJ2-3 | . | . | TRBV2 | CASRGRTSTDTQYF | TGTGCCAGCAGGGGGCGTACTAGCACAGATACGCAGTATTTT
TRBJ2-7 | . | TRBD1 | TRBV3-1/TRBV3-2 | CASSQGDRDYEQYF | TGTGCCAGCAGCCAAGGGGACAGGGACTACGAGCAGTACTTC
TRBJ1-1 | . | TRBD1 | TRBV20-1 | CSASPGQGVTEAFF | TGCAGTGCTAGTCCGGGACAGGGTGTCACTGAAGCTTTCTTT
TRBJ1-2 | . | . | TRBV7-2 | CASSLVGIPGPYGYTF | TGTGCCAGCAGCTTAGTGGGCATTCCAGGCCCCTATGGCTACACCTTC
TRBJ2-7 | . | . | TRBV7-2 | CASSAGLIVSEQYF | TGTGCCAGCAGCGCAGGACTGATAGTCTCCGAGCAGTACTTC
TRBJ2-3 | . | . | TRBV12-3/TRBV12-4 | CASSLEGRSTQYF | TGTGCCAGCAGTTTAGAGGGGAGGAGTACGCAGTATTTT
TRBJ1-1 | . | TRBD1 | TRBV2 | CASSQRTGDTEAFF | TGTGCCAGCAGTCAAAGGACAGGGGACACTGAAGCTTTCTTT
TRBJ1-2 | . | . | TRBV13 | CASSAGGGYGYTF | TGTGCCAGCAGCGCGGGAGGGGGCTATGGCTACACCTTC
TRBJ2-7 | . | TRBD1 | TRBV15 | CATSDRDRGSSYEQYF | TGTGCCACCAGCGACCGGGACAGGGGGAGCTCCTACGAGCAGTACTTC
TRBJ1-1 | once | . | TRBV6-5 | CASSQRQENTEAFF | TGTGCCAGCAGCCAGAGACAGGAGAACACTGAAGCTTTCTTT
TRBJ2-2 | . | . | TRBV7-6 | CASSLLSGSNTGELFF | TGTGCCAGCAGCTTACTTAGCGGCTCGAACACCGGGGAGCTGTTTTTT
TRBJ2-1 | . | TRBD1 | TRBV10-2 | CASRAQGGTMASHNEQFF | TGCGCCAGCAGAGCACAGGGGGGCACCATGGCTTCCCACAATGAGCAGTTCTTC
TRBJ1-3 | once | TRBD1 | TRBV2 | CASRDRVGNTIYF | TGTGCCAGCAGAGACAGGGTAGGAAACACCATATATTTT